The count of the clone carrying this T cell receptor beta chain is one. The data were obtained in a study of control samples from healthy donors and cancer patients. This CDR3 has 18 residues. The V gene end was trimmed by 8 bases and the J gene end by 2 bases; junction bases not matched to a gene: 11. Germline V gene data show CDR1 as LNHDA and CDR2 as SQIVND (reference sequence). Profiled with immunoSEQ multiplex PCR; TCRdb holds only in-frame clones, not every one. The sample carries tens of thousands of clones, about 81% recorded once. The receptor's source is a man aged 65 to 85 with lung cancer. What was sequenced was PBMCs. The rearrangement uses TRBV19 and TRBJ2-2, with 13 positions matching TRBD2. The CDR3 nucleotides are TGTGCCAGTTCCCCGACTAGCGGGGGGACCTATAACACCGGGGAGCTGTTTTTT. Encoded protein: CASSPTSGGTYNTGELFF.